This is a list of T cell receptor beta chains from one sample in a study of T cell responses to AZD1222 COVID-19 vaccine. Here immunoSEQ multiplex PCR was the method, and the copy in TCRdb shows in-frame clones only, minus some. The profile shows under 150,000 clones, roughly 90% of them singletons. The specimen was peripheral blood, collected 28 days after the second AZD1222 dose. These receptors were collected from an adult who received the AZD1222 COVID-19 vaccine. The conserved cysteine and the conserved F or W are not part of the CDR3 here.

j_call	v_call	cdr3_aa
TRBJ2-2	TRBV28	ASSLFPPKNTGELF
TRBJ1-3	TRBV7-3	ASSLSPRGSGNTIY
TRBJ1-4	TRBV11-2	ASSLGGADEKLF
TRBJ1-2	TRBV19	ASSTFSQGSGYT
TRBJ1-4	TRBV5-8	ASRLGGRVYEKLF
TRBJ1-2	TRBV9	ASSPRQGVNYGYT
TRBJ2-1	TRBV9	ASSVAGFSNEQF
TRBJ1-2	TRBV28	ASTQGTPNYGYT
TRBJ1-1	TRBV6-4	ASSDTLNTEAF
TRBJ1-1	TRBV12-5	ASGLVPRVNTEAF
TRBJ1-6	TRBV5-6	ASSLGRNNSPLH
TRBJ1-4	TRBV4-1	ASSRVRTNTNEKLF
TRBJ1-1	TRBV9	ASSVEPAATEAF
TRBJ2-1	TRBV6-1	ASSDALAGGPAHEQF
TRBJ2-4	TRBV16	ASSQFPDRVAKNIQY
TRBJ1-2	TRBV9	ASSVGPGGAAANYGYT
TRBJ2-5	TRBV19	ASSAGQGVVETQY
TRBJ1-5	TRBV2	ASSRGNQPQH
TRBJ1-1	TRBV12-3/TRBV12-4	ASSLMEGTEAF
TRBJ1-3	TRBV6-5	ASSSNTASSGNTIY
TRBJ2-3	TRBV10-3	AIRNTDTQY
TRBJ2-2	TRBV7-9	ASSLARGALNTGELF
TRBJ1-6	TRBV6-5	ASSYLIDSPLH
TRBJ2-7	TRBV7-8	ASSLTGTGGEQY
TRBJ1-4	TRBV5-1	ASSLTGGGEKLF
TRBJ2-7	TRBV6-5	ASSLRDGIYEQY
TRBJ1-3	TRBV27	ASSPRVGWSGNTIY
TRBJ1-1	TRBV4-1	ASSQNSMNTEAF
TRBJ1-6	TRBV7-2	ASSPRQSFNSPLH
TRBJ2-5	TRBV5-4	ASSTGGKETQY
TRBJ2-1	TRBV2	ASSHGGRGLYNEQF
TRBJ1-3	TRBV15	ATSRDGQGGSGNTIY
TRBJ2-5	TRBV11-3	ASSYPLGLAGAYQETQY
TRBJ2-7	TRBV27	ASRLSPYEQY
TRBJ2-1	TRBV19	ASKERGGNSYNEQF
TRBJ1-1	TRBV5-1	ASSLDIPGLTEAF
TRBJ2-1	TRBV2	ASSEGLTIEI
TRBJ2-2	TRBV27	ASSLRLGGANTGELF
TRBJ2-1	TRBV11-2	ASSSNRDEQF
TRBJ2-3	TRBV5-1	ASSLGGRSSDTQY
TRBJ1-3	TRBV18	ASSLGTSGNTIY
TRBJ1-3	TRBV18	ASSPQGARGNTIY
TRBJ1-1	TRBV18	ASSPPQGVGAF
TRBJ1-1	TRBV12-3/TRBV12-4	ARTVRAAF
TRBJ2-1	TRBV27	ASSLRGGYNEQF
TRBJ2-5	TRBV4-1	ASSQVGDRVQETQY
TRBJ1-4	TRBV2	ASSDGAAVEKLF
TRBJ1-2	TRBV4-3	ASSQETVANYGYT
TRBJ2-5	TRBV18	ASSPRTSGGQETQY
TRBJ2-7	TRBV5-1	ASSLIDKAYEQY
TRBJ2-6	TRBV7-9	ASSLLGANVLT
TRBJ2-5	TRBV6-1	ASSEGGLGSQY
TRBJ1-4	TRBV6-5	ASSDPGRGNEKLF
TRBJ2-7	TRBV19	ASSIENGLAYEQY
TRBJ1-1	TRBV27	ASSPYGSPVNTEAF